What follows is one TCR beta chain and its context. Its target is unknown. Different DNA sequences within this sample yield the same CDR3. These data come from a study of shared clonotypes between healthy human individuals. Whole-study findings and limits: Richness estimates generally favored naive over memory subsets. There were few donors, and this limited the genetic and exposure-history diversity represented.

Some clones are missing from TCRdb's copy, which holds only in-frame ones; the method was immunoSEQ multiplex PCR. The data show about 1.1 million clones, approximately 80% seen once. V dropped 1 base and J dropped 2 bases, with 8 bases sitting between them. Germline CDR1 SEHNR, CDR2 FQNEAQ (reference sequence). The CDR3 sequence is 14 residues long. The TCR originated in a man between 18 and 29 years old in good health. Some clones in this sample may be carry-over from other donors' samples. Sequences were obtained from memory CD4+ T cells from PBMCs. Subset meaning: CD45RA-negative fraction. The chain joins TRBV7-9 to TRBJ1-2, with a tentative D call TRBD1 (5 bases). The CDR3 loop reads CASSLGQGNYGYTF. CDR3 nucleotide sequence: TGTGCCAGCAGCTTAGGTCAGGGCAACTATGGCTACACCTTC.